The 5 T cell receptor beta chains below were found in one sample sequenced in a study of shared clonotypes between healthy human individuals. Here immunoSEQ multiplex PCR was the method, and the copy in TCRdb shows in-frame clones only, minus some. The top ten clones hold more than 30% of a sample with 650,000 to 700,000 clones, around 90% of them seen once. The sequencing sample was made of memory CD8+ T cells from PBMCs. Sample subset: CD45RO+ cells pooled with CCR7-negative TemRA cells. These receptors were collected from a man between 18 and 29 years old in good health. Some clones in this sample may be carry-over from other donors' samples.

The chain uses TRBV28 and TRBJ2-7, with 11 bases fitting TRBD2. Trimming cost V 4 bases and J 7 bases; bases outside gene matches: 6. The CDR3 contains 14 residues. Germline CDR1 and CDR2: MDHEN and SYDVKM. The CDR3 reads CASSWPGLADEQYF. CDR3 DNA: TGTGCCAGCAGTTGGCCGGGACTAGCGGATGAGCAGTACTTC.

The CDR3 sequence: CASSFSRRVYEQYF. The CDR3 nucleotides are TGTGCCAGCAGTTTTAGCAGAAGAGTCTACGAGCAGTACTTC. The chain is built from TRBV28 and TRBJ2-7; no clear D gene. Trimming took 3 bases from V and 3 from J, leaving 12 bases between them. The CDR3 runs 14 residues. CDR1 is MDHEN and CDR2 is SYDVKM in the germline V gene. Full variable domain (remainder filled in from reference TRBV28 and TRBJ2-7): DVKVTQSSRYLVKRTGEKVFLECVQDMDHENMFWYRQDPGLGLRLIYFSYDVKMKEKGDIPEGYSVSREKKERFSLILESASTNQTSMYLCASSFSRRVYEQYFGPGTRLTVT.

The V call is TRBV7-9, the J call TRBJ1-4; D is uncertain. This CDR3 is 15 amino acids long. Between the trimmed V and J ends, which lost 2 bases and 2 bases, there was a span of 9 bases. Germline lookup yields CDR1 SEHNR and CDR2 FQNEAQ (reference sequence). The CDR3 DNA is TGTGCCAGCAGCTTATGGGTAGGGACTAATGAAAAACTGTTTTTT. Translation: CASSLWVGTNEKLFF. The whole variable domain, filled in from reference TRBV7-9 and TRBJ1-4, reads DTGVSQNPRHKITKRGQNVTFRCDPISEHNRLYWYRQTLGQGPEFLTYFQNEAQLEKSRLLSDRFSAERPKGSFSTLEIQRTEQGDSAMYLCASSLWVGTNEKLFFGSGTQLSVL.

V is TRBV10-3 and J is TRBJ2-3, with TRBD2 matching 11 bases. Germline CDR1 reads ENHRY; CDR2 reads SYGVKD. With V trimmed by 4 bases and J by 2 bases, 2 bases remained unmatched. The CDR3 is made up of 15 amino acids. The CDR3 DNA reads TGTGCCATCAGTGGGGGACTAGCGGACACAGATACGCAGTATTTT. Residues: CAISGGLADTDTQYF.

The chain joins TRBV14 to TRBJ1-2, with 8 bases identical to TRBD1. Trimming took 3 bases from V and 4 from J; bases not matched to a gene: 7. Germline V gene sequence: CDR1 SGHDN, CDR2 FVKESK. The CDR3 has 15 amino acids. The CDR3 DNA sequence: TGTGCCAGCAGCCACGTGGCAGGGGGCCTCTATGGCTACACCTTC. Translating gives CASSHVAGGLYGYTF.